The sequence of this TCR beta chain was determined in a study of graft-versus-host responses after intestinal transplantation. Study-level points and caveats: The authors found GvH clones in recipient marrow, some appearing first in ileum or blood.

Profiled with immunoSEQ multiplex PCR; TCRdb holds only in-frame clones, not every one. The sample carries fewer than 120,000 clones, just over 90% recorded once. On this clone: The target antigen is unknown.

The TCR originated in a human donor who received an intestinal transplant. The source was unstimulated CD8+ T cells sorted from spleen or lymph node cells, collected before intestinal transplant.

The CDR3 here is CASSLIPSGALEQYF. The CDR3 nucleotides read TGCGCCAGCAGCTTGATACCCTCGGGGGCGCTTGAGCAGTACTTC. The rearrangement links TRBV5-1 to TRBJ2-7; D possibly uses TRBD1 or TRBD2 (6 bases each). This CDR3 spans 15 amino acids. V shed 1 base and J shed 7 bases, with 18 bases lying between them. Per the germline V gene, CDR1 is SGHRS and CDR2 is YFSETQ.